The T cell receptor beta chain under discussion was sequenced for a study of molecular identifiers for immune sequencing clone quantification. Study-wide results and caveats: Sizes of highly expanded clones could be underestimated through identical TCRs sharing a barcode. Amid around 980,000 naive cells, spiked Jurkat TCR RNA from one cell was reportedly still detectable.

This clonotype is termed medium-sized (0.01 to 0.1%). The antigen is undetermined. Libraries used roughly 18,000 to 1,000,000 sorted naive CD8 T cells and 10%, 30% or 50% RNA input. The bulk TCR libraries were made with methods described before and with listed TCR primers. TCRdb analysed the PCR reads with MiXCR anew, one entry per CDR3 protein. This sample yields 12,000 or so distinct CDR3 sequences, of which 15% to 20% are seen a single time; 1.5% belongs to the top ten. The sample consisted of naive CD8+ T cells from blood, with Jurkat cell RNA spiked in. The subset is: FACS-sorted CD8+CD4-CCR7+CD45RA+ naive T cells. The receptor was derived from a human donor in good health. Some libraries in this study had Jurkat cell RNA spiked in.

The CDR3 sequence: CATSVRSSYNEQFF. CDR3 DNA sequence: TGTGCCACCAGTGTACGGAGCTCCTACAATGAGCAGTTCTTC. This chain links TRBV24-1 with TRBJ2-1; D is ambiguous. This CDR3 spans 14 amino acids. The V gene's germline CDR1 is KGHDR and CDR2 SFDVKD. V was cut by 5 bases and J by 0 bases, with 7 bases left in between.